This entry lists 26 T cell receptor beta chains sequenced from one sample in a study of post-analysis software for immune sequencing data. General study results and limits: Among roughly five TRBV segments more frequent in patients than controls were TRBV5-6, TRBV5-1 and TRBV20-1.

Prepared TCR beta cDNA libraries contained unique molecular identifiers. In TCRdb, the PCR reads were re-called with MiXCR into one record per CDR3 protein. There are roughly 620,000 distinct CDR3 sequences in the sample; 44% occur only once, and approximately 1.7% lies in the top ten. Their antigens are not known. Specimen: blood. Every receptor here comes from a girl aged 10 to 17 with multiple sclerosis.

This clonotype has just a few counts. The chain couples TRBV6-5 to TRBJ1-2; D remains ambiguous. The CDR3 runs to 12 residues. Germline CDR1 and CDR2: MNHEY and SVGAGI. Trimming left V 5 bases short and J 8 bases short, with 12 bases between. The CDR3 is CASSRILGGYTF. The CDR3 coding sequence is TGTGCCAGCAGTAGAATATTAGGCGGCTACACCTTC.

The rearrangement joins TRBV27 to TRBJ2-1, with 9 bases that match TRBD2. The CDR3 consists of 15 residues. The germline gives CDR1 MNHEY, CDR2 SMNVEV (reference sequence). With V trimmed by 1 base and J by 9 bases, 7 bases remained unmatched. CDR3 in amino acids: CASSLYRGRVTEQFF. In DNA, the CDR3 is TGTGCCAGCAGTTTATATCGCGGGAGGGTGACTGAGCAGTTCTTC.

The gene calls are TRBV7-7 and TRBJ2-1, with TRBD2 matching 10 bases. The CDR3 extends over 19 amino acids. Germline CDR1 is SSHAT and CDR2 is FNYEAQ (reference sequence). V shed 5 bases and J 1 base; nucleotides not matched to a gene: 14. This CDR3 reads CASSPRLAGGSLSYNEQFF. CDR3 in DNA: TGTGCCAGCAGCCCCCGTTTAGCGGGGGGCTCCTTATCCTACAATGAGCAGTTCTTC.

The chain is built from TRBV29-1 and TRBJ2-1; TRBD2 is a possible D gene (6 bases). V was clipped by 3 bases and J by 0 bases, with 12 bases between them. This CDR3 contains 15 residues. Germline V gene sequence: CDR1 SQVTM, CDR2 ANQGSEA. DNA of the CDR3: TGCAGCGTTGAGCAGCCTAGCGCCTCCTACAATGAGCAGTTCTTC. Protein: CSVEQPSASYNEQFF.

This CDR3 reads CSALGQVDSGNTIYF. The CDR3 bases are TGCAGTGCTCTCGGCCAGGTGGACTCTGGAAACACCATATATTTT. The genes are TRBV20-1 and TRBJ1-3, with no clear D. CDR1 is DFQATT, CDR2 SNEGSKA, per germline (reference sequence). The CDR3 extends over 15 amino acids. Trimming removed 5 bases from V and 0 bases from J, with 14 bases in between.

This clonotype was seen a handful of times. The chain combines TRBV5-5 with TRBJ2-1; D call uncertain. Deletions cut 6 bases from V and 1 base from J, with 11 bases between. The length of the CDR3 is 14 residues. CDR1 is SGHKS, CDR2 YYEKEE, per germline (reference sequence). CDR3 sequence (DNA): TGTGCCAGCACCCTAACACGTTCCTACAATGAGCAGTTCTTC. It codes for CASTLTRSYNEQFF.

There are a few counts of this clonotype. The rearrangement uses TRBV20-1 and TRBJ2-1, with TRBD2 matching 9 bases. Looked up from germline, CDR1 is DFQATT and CDR2 is SNEGSKA (reference sequence). V shed 5 bases, J shed 10 bases, and the junction held 12 bases outside the gene matches. The length of the CDR3 is 14 residues. CDR3 in amino acids: CSARSERGAQEQFF. CDR3 sequence (DNA): TGCAGTGCTCGATCTGAGCGGGGGGCTCAGGAGCAGTTCTTC.

With regard to this clonotype: A junction boundary mismatches the germline segment, possibly from a read error. V gene TRBV5-1 combines with J gene TRBJ2-7; 9 nucleotides line up with TRBD2. Germline loops: CDR1 SGHRS, CDR2 YFSETQ. The CDR3 extends over 15 amino acids. CDR3 nucleotides: TGCGTCAGCAGTGATAGCGGGAGCCTCTCCTACGAGCAGTACTTC. Its translation: CVSSDSGSLSYEQYF.

The chain carries TRBV12-3 or TRBV12-4 and TRBJ2-3, with D possibly TRBD2 on 5 matching bases. This CDR3 has 17 residues. V was clipped by 1 base and J by 5 bases, with 19 bases between them. CDR3 amino acids: CASSLGGEGVYRDTQYF. CDR3 nucleotides: TGTGCCAGCAGTTTAGGGGGAGAGGGAGTCTACAGAGATACGCAGTATTTT.

V gene TRBV20-1 combines with J gene TRBJ2-1; 8 bases are shared with TRBD1. The germline V gene has CDR1 DFQATT and CDR2 SNEGSKA (reference sequence). V shed 3 bases and J 3 bases; nucleotides not matched to a gene: 1. CDR3 size: 13 residues. The CDR3 spells CSASGQGYNEQFF. CDR3 sequence (DNA): TGCAGTGCTAGCGGACAGGGCTACAATGAGCAGTTCTTC.

The chain joins TRBV28 to TRBJ2-3; 7 positions agree with TRBD1. The length of the CDR3 is 15 residues. Germline V CDR1 and CDR2: MDHEN, SYDVKM. V lost 5 bases, J lost 8 bases, and 13 bases stayed unmatched. This CDR3 reads CASSVAYRGQSTQYF. CDR3 sequence (DNA): TGTGCCAGCAGTGTAGCCTACAGGGGACAGAGTACGCAGTATTTT.

In its sample, this clonotype was seen a few times. The V gene is TRBV4-1, the J gene TRBJ2-7; maybe TRBD2 (5 bases). The CDR3 loop spans 14 amino acids. Germline V gene data show CDR1 as MGHRA and CDR2 as YSYEKL. The germline V and J ends were trimmed by 3 bases and 0 bases, with 9 bases remaining between them. The CDR3 sequence: CASSHTRDSYEQYF. The CDR3, as DNA: TGCGCCAGCAGCCATACTCGGGACTCCTACGAGCAGTACTTC.

This clonotype was seen more than once but under ten times. This chain connects TRBV29-1 to TRBJ2-5, with a weak D call TRBD2 (5 bases). The CDR3 contains 12 residues. The germline V gene encodes CDR1 SQVTM and CDR2 ANQGSEA. The V gene lost 3 bases and the J gene lost 1 base, with 6 bases spanning the gap. CDR3 in amino acids: CSVDEGQETQYF. CDR3 DNA: TGCAGCGTTGATGAGGGCCAAGAGACCCAGTACTTC.

The genes are TRBV27 and TRBJ1-5, with D possibly being TRBD1 (5 bases). Germline lookup yields CDR1 MNHEY and CDR2 SMNVEV (reference sequence). This CDR3 spans 16 amino acids. The V end lost 0 bases, the J end lost 4 bases, and 13 bases lay between the germline ends. The CDR3 is CASSLSRGRGNQPQHF. The CDR3 DNA sequence: TGTGCCAGCAGTTTATCGAGAGGGAGGGGTAATCAGCCCCAGCATTTT.

The gene calls are TRBV24-1 and TRBJ1-2; D might be TRBD1 (6 bases). Looked up from germline, CDR1 is KGHDR and CDR2 is SFDVKD. This CDR3 has 14 residues. Trimming took off 4 bases at V and 5 bases at J, with 13 bases between the two ends. CDR3 sequence reads: CATSESGGAYGYTF. In nucleotides, the CDR3 is TGTGCCACCAGTGAGTCGGGGGGCGCTTATGGCTACACCTTC.

The rearrangement links TRBV30 to TRBJ2-7; D perhaps matches TRBD1 (6 bases). CDR1 and CDR2 from the germline V gene are GTSNPN and SVGIG (reference sequence). Trimming took 4 bases from V and 5 from J, leaving 12 bases between them. The CDR3 is 12 residues long. The CDR3 nucleotides read TGTGCCTGGACTCCAGGGGCCCACGAGCAGTACTTC. It specifies CAWTPGAHEQYF.

The CDR3 here is CASGPPYGYTF. The CDR3 DNA reads TGTGCCTCAGGACCGCCTTATGGCTACACCTTC. The chain employs TRBV5-6 and TRBJ1-2; D unclear. Germline V gene sequence: CDR1 SGHDT, CDR2 YYEEEE. The V end lost 10 bases, the J end lost 5 bases, and 12 bases lay between the germline ends. The CDR3 is 11 residues long. The full variable domain, with the rest looked up from reference TRBV5-6 and TRBJ1-2, is DAGVTQSPTHLIKTRGQQVTLRCSPKSGHDTVSWYQQALGQGPQFIFQYYEEEERQRGNFPDRFSGHQFPNYSSELNVNALLLGDSALYLCASGPPYGYTFGSGTRLTVV.

This clonotype was counted a few times. The gene calls are TRBV10-3 and TRBJ2-5; 8 nucleotides line up with TRBD1. Per the germline V gene, CDR1 is ENHRY and CDR2 is SYGVKD. V lost 4 bases to trimming and J lost 5 bases; unmatched junction nucleotides: 6. This CDR3 comprises 14 residues. CDR3 amino acids: CAISGGQAEETQYF. As DNA, the CDR3 is TGTGCCATCAGTGGGGGACAGGCCGAGGAGACCCAGTACTTC.

The V call is TRBV29-1, the J call TRBJ2-1, with a weak D call TRBD2 (5 bases). CDR1 and CDR2 (germline): SQVTM, ANQGSEA. The CDR3 is made up of 14 amino acids. The ends were cut back, 3 bases at V and 2 bases at J, with 11 bases in the middle. The CDR3 region has the DNA TGCAGCGTTGAGGGGAGAATCGCCTACAATGAGCAGTTCTTC. As protein: CSVEGRIAYNEQFF.

The V and J genes are TRBV5-1 and TRBJ1-2; tentatively, D is TRBD1 (6 bases). Trimming removed 4 bases at V and 5 bases at J, with 12 bases between. Germline V gene data show CDR1 as SGHRS and CDR2 as YFSETQ. The CDR3 is 13 amino acids. The CDR3 sequence: CASSPDRQYGYTF. In nucleotides, the CDR3 is TGCGCCAGCAGCCCGGACAGACAATATGGCTACACCTTC. The full variable domain, its missing parts supplied by reference TRBV5-1 and TRBJ1-2, is KAGVTQTPRYLIKTRGQQVTLSCSPISGHRSVSWYQQTPGQGLQFLFEYFSETQRNKGNFPGRFSGRQFSNSRSEMNVSTLELGDSALYLCASSPDRQYGYTFGSGTRLTVV.

This sequence joins TRBV29-1 and TRBJ2-7; the match to TRBD2 covers 8 bases. Looked up from germline, CDR1 is SQVTM and CDR2 is ANQGSEA. The CDR3 contains 15 residues. V lost 7 bases and J lost 10; bases outside the gene matches: 21. The CDR3 region has the DNA TGCAGCGCTGCCCTCGGGGGGGGGTTGTGGGAGGCCCAGTACTTC. This translates into CSAALGGGLWEAQYF.

In its sample, this clonotype was seen a few times. The rearrangement uses TRBV5-1 and TRBJ1-2; 9 nucleotides align to TRBD1. Germline V gene data show CDR1 as SGHRS and CDR2 as YFSETQ. CDR3 length: 14 residues. The J segment lost 4 bases and the V segment lost 2 bases, leaving 3 bases of the junction unmatched. CDR3 amino acids: CASSLTGGLYGYTF. CDR3 in DNA: TGCGCCAGCAGCTTAACAGGGGGCCTCTATGGCTACACCTTC.

This clonotype came up a few times. The chain couples TRBV28 to TRBJ2-3; D remains ambiguous. CDR1 and CDR2 (germline): MDHEN, SYDVKM. The ends were cut back, 3 bases at V and 8 bases at J, with 9 bases in the middle. The CDR3 is 12 amino acids. Written as DNA, the CDR3 is TGTGCCAGCAGTTTCGTGGATCTTACGCAGTATTTT. It specifies CASSFVDLTQYF. Combining the CDR3 with reference TRBV28 and TRBJ2-3 gives the whole variable domain DVKVTQSSRYLVKRTGEKVFLECVQDMDHENMFWYRQDPGLGLRLIYFSYDVKMKEKGDIPEGYSVSREKKERFSLILESASTNQTSMYLCASSFVDLTQYFGPGTRLTVL.

V gene TRBV7-9 combines with J gene TRBJ2-1; 13 bases map to TRBD2. The CDR3 covers 17 residues. CDR1 and CDR2 (germline): SEHNR, FQNEAQ (reference sequence). V shed 4 bases and J 6 bases; nucleotides not matched to a gene: 9. In DNA form, the CDR3 reads TGTGCCAGCAGCTCCCTTACTAGCGGGGGGGCCGGCAATGAGCAGTTCTTC. As protein: CASSSLTSGGAGNEQFF.

This sequence joins TRBV20-1 and TRBJ2-1, with 10 bases aligning to TRBD2. Trimming cost V 4 bases and J 5 bases; bases outside gene matches: 5. Per the germline V gene, CDR1 is DFQATT and CDR2 is SNEGSKA (reference sequence). This CDR3 spans 14 amino acids. The CDR3 is CSAMSGRVNNEQFF. CDR3 coding DNA: TGCAGTGCTATGAGCGGGAGGGTGAACAATGAGCAGTTCTTC.

This clonotype has a handful of counts. This chain connects TRBV5-1 to TRBJ2-5, with 7 positions matching TRBD1. V dropped 0 bases and J dropped 2; count of bases not matched to a gene: 4. Germline V lookup: CDR1 SGHRS, CDR2 YFSETQ. CDR3 size: 15 residues. The CDR3 DNA sequence: TGCGCCAGCAGCTTGGTTAGGGACAGACAAGAGACCCAGTACTTC. Protein product: CASSLVRDRQETQYF.